These 25 T cell receptor beta chains were sequenced from one sample in a study of PD-1 blockade in classical Hodgkin lymphoma. Following autologous stem cell transplantation, relapse occurred in every patient, and exposure to brentuximab vedotin varied. Measured with immunoSEQ multiplex PCR; TCRdb has only the in-frame clones, and not every one. The sample includes about 85,000 clones, 85% to 95% seen only once; the top ten take under 3%. The specimen was peripheral blood mononuclear cells (PBMCs), collected before the second cycle of nivolumab. These TCRs come from a human donor with classical Hodgkin lymphoma.

The chain combines TRBV27 with TRBJ1-2; D ambiguous. The V end was cut by 3 bases, the J end by 8 bases, with 16 bases between. The CDR3 has 14 residues. Germline assignment: CDR1 MNHEY and CDR2 SMNVEV (reference sequence). CDR3 loop: CASSFRRWGEGYTF. CDR3 in DNA: TGTGCCAGCAGTTTCCGACGGTGGGGAGAGGGCTACACCTTC.

The table lists this clone with a count of one. This chain connects TRBV9 to TRBJ2-1; D possibly corresponds to TRBD1 (5 bases). The V gene's germline CDR1 is SGDLS and CDR2 YYNGEE. The CDR3 length is 16 residues. Trimming stripped 2 bases from V and 4 bases from J, with 16 bases between. The CDR3, as DNA: TGTGCCAGCAGCGTTCTAGGCAGGGCCCCTTACAATGAGCAGTTCTTC. It yields the protein CASSVLGRAPYNEQFF.

CDR3 sequence: CASSQGQGGTYEQYF. The CDR3 DNA reads TGCGCCAGCAGCCAGGGACAGGGGGGAACCTACGAGCAGTACTTC. This sequence joins TRBV5-1 and TRBJ2-7; 11 bases match TRBD1. The CDR3 is 15 amino acids. Trimming at V came to 4 bases and at J to 2 bases, leaving 5 bases not matched to a gene. Germline CDR1 SGHRS, CDR2 YFSETQ.

This clone was seen once. The V and J genes are TRBV6-1 and TRBJ2-5; D is possibly TRBD1 (6 bases). This CDR3 comprises 17 residues. V was shortened by 2 bases and J by 2 bases, with 18 bases between the two germline ends. Germline CDR1 reads MNHNS; CDR2 reads SASEGT. In nucleotides, the CDR3 is TGTGCCAGCAGTGAAAAAAAACGTCGGACAGATCAAGAGACCCAGTACTTC. It is translated as CASSEKKRRTDQETQYF.

This clone has a handful of counts. The V and J genes are TRBV13 and TRBJ1-3; D call uncertain. Per germline, CDR1 PRHDT and CDR2 FYEKMQ (reference sequence). This CDR3 region has 13 residues. The germline V and J ends were trimmed by 3 bases and 3 bases, with 6 bases remaining between them. CDR3 residues: CASSLRVGNTIYF. Here the CDR3 DNA reads TGTGCCAGCAGCTTGAGGGTTGGAAACACCATATATTTT.

The rearrangement uses TRBV29-1 and TRBJ1-4; D remains unclear. CDR3 length equals 13 residues. Germline CDR1 SQVTM, CDR2 ANQGSEA. V was cut by 0 bases and J by 7 bases, with 9 bases left in between. The CDR3 sequence is CSVEDAASEKLFF. The CDR3 DNA follows: TGCAGCGTTGAAGATGCCGCAAGTGAAAAACTGTTTTTT.

This clone was seen only once. V gene TRBV25-1 combines with J gene TRBJ1-1, with TRBD1 as a possible D gene (5 bases). The CDR3 contains 16 residues. Trimming shortened V by 8 bases and J by 2 bases, and 21 bases separated the two germline ends. Germline lookup yields CDR1 MGHDK and CDR2 SYGVNS. Here the CDR3 DNA reads TGTGCCAGCGGCCCGGGGGATACTCCTATCAACACTGAAGCTTTCTTT. As protein: CASGPGDTPINTEAFF.

This clone came up once. This CDR3 reads CASRTASSRETQYF. In DNA form, the CDR3 reads TGTGCCAGCAGGACGGCCTCCAGCAGGGAGACCCAGTACTTC. The chain carries TRBV6-5 and TRBJ2-5, with no clear D. The germline CDR1 and CDR2 sequences are MNHEY and SVGAGI. CDR3 size: 14 residues. The V end was cut by 6 bases, the J end by 5 bases, with 16 bases between.

The chain employs TRBV6-5 and TRBJ1-1; 7 positions match TRBD1. CDR3 length equals 14 residues. CDR1 and CDR2 (germline): MNHEY, SVGAGI. V gave up 5 bases and J gave up 6 bases; unmatched junction bases: 9. The DNA of the CDR3 is TGTGCCAGCAGTACTTGGACAGGAGTCCCTGAAGCTTTCTTT. This sequence encodes CASSTWTGVPEAFF.

CDR3 bases: TGTGCCAGCAGTGCGGGGACTAACTATGGCTACACCTTC. It specifies CASSAGTNYGYTF. V and J are TRBV2 and TRBJ1-2; D unresolved. The CDR3 spans 13 residues. The ends were cut back, 4 bases at V and 0 bases at J, with 6 bases in the middle. Germline-derived CDR1 and CDR2 are SNHLY and FYNNEI.

The V call is TRBV27, the J call TRBJ2-4, with a possible D match to TRBD2 (7 bases). The germline gives CDR1 MNHEY, CDR2 SMNVEV (reference sequence). CDR3 length: 14 residues. Between the trimmed V and J ends, which lost 3 bases and 9 bases, there was a span of 15 bases. The CDR3 sequence is CASSLGGARVIQYF. The DNA for the CDR3 is TGTGCCAGCAGTTTGGGGGGGGCAAGGGTCATTCAGTACTTC.

The CDR3 sequence is CASSFSWGGNQPQHF. DNA of the CDR3: TGTGCCAGTAGTTTCTCCTGGGGCGGGAATCAGCCCCAGCATTTT. The chain is built from TRBV19 and TRBJ1-5, with a possible D match to TRBD1 (5 bases). Germline V lookup: CDR1 LNHDA, CDR2 SQIVND (reference sequence). CDR3 length: 15 residues. Trimming shortened V by 5 bases and J by 4 bases, and 15 bases separated the two germline ends.

V and J are TRBV10-3 and TRBJ2-2; 7 bases are a match to TRBD2. CDR1 and CDR2 from the germline V gene are ENHRY and SYGVKD. The CDR3 totals 17 residues. Trimming cost V 4 bases and J 0 bases; bases outside gene matches: 8. CDR3 amino acids: CAISGLAADANTGELFF. The CDR3 region has the DNA TGTGCCATCAGTGGGCTAGCGGCCGACGCGAACACCGGGGAGCTGTTTTTT.

The gene calls are TRBV28 and TRBJ2-1, with 14 nucleotides matching TRBD2. This CDR3 has 18 amino acids. J lost 6 bases, V lost 5 bases, and 12 bases had no gene match. Germline lookup yields CDR1 MDHEN and CDR2 SYDVKM. DNA for the CDR3: TGTGCCAGCAGTCGGAACCTGGGACTAGCGGGAGAGCGCAATGAGCAGTTCTTC. Amino acids: CASSRNLGLAGERNEQFF.

This sequence joins TRBV7-8 and TRBJ1-4; the D gene is possibly TRBD1 (6 bases). The CDR3 extends over 15 amino acids. The germline V gene has CDR1 SGHVS and CDR2 FQNEAQ. With 5 bases removed from V and 8 bases from J, the gap between germline ends came to 18 bases. CDR3 protein: CASSLLGGAQEKLFF. CDR3 sequence (DNA): TGTGCCAGCAGCCTCTTGGGGGGGGCGCAAGAAAAACTGTTTTTT.

CDR3 sequence reads: CASSSYGGPNYEQYF. The DNA of the CDR3 is TGTGCCAGCAGCTCTTACGGGGGACCGAACTACGAGCAGTACTTC. The gene calls are TRBV5-4 and TRBJ2-7, with D possibly TRBD2 on 6 matching bases. Trimming took 3 bases from V and 3 from J, leaving 16 bases between them. The V gene's germline CDR1 is SGHNT and CDR2 YYREEE (reference sequence). The CDR3 is 15 amino acids.

The chain carries TRBV30 and TRBJ1-2; no reliable D call. The CDR3 covers 12 residues. With 4 bases removed from V and 6 bases from J, the gap between germline ends came to 12 bases. Germline CDR1 and CDR2: GTSNPN and SVGIG (reference sequence). The CDR3 sequence is CAWKQWAHGYTF. CDR3 DNA: TGTGCCTGGAAGCAGTGGGCCCATGGCTACACCTTC.

This chain links TRBV4-1 with TRBJ1-2, with D perhaps TRBD1 (5 bases). Trimming stripped 0 bases from V and 2 bases from J, with 16 bases between. The V gene's germline CDR1 is MGHRA and CDR2 YSYEKL. CDR3 length equals 17 residues. CDR3 amino acids: CASSQDEAQGLNYGYTF. The CDR3 DNA sequence: TGCGCCAGCAGCCAAGATGAGGCCCAGGGCTTAAACTATGGCTACACCTTC.

The V call is TRBV6-6, the J call TRBJ1-4, with D perhaps matching TRBD1 (5 bases). Germline V gene lookup returns CDR1 MNHNY and CDR2 SVGAGI (reference sequence). Trimming removed 6 bases from V and 5 bases from J, with 13 bases in between. CDR3 length: 14 amino acids. The chain's CDR3 is CASRLPGRNEKLFF. The CDR3 DNA reads as TGTGCCAGCAGACTGCCGGGACGGAATGAAAAACTGTTTTTT.

The rearrangement links TRBV10-2 to TRBJ1-3; 9 nucleotides agree with TRBD1. Germline CDR1 and CDR2: WSHSY and SAAADI. V lost 2 bases, J lost 2 bases, and 1 base stayed unmatched. The CDR3 is made up of 15 amino acids. The CDR3, as DNA: TGCGCCAGCAGTGAGGGGACAGGGACTGGAAACACCATATATTTT. It is translated as CASSEGTGTGNTIYF.

This clone was counted a single time. The rearrangement joins TRBV2 to TRBJ2-3; D remains unclear. The CDR3 loop spans 16 amino acids. Between the trimmed V and J ends, which lost 6 bases and 6 bases, there was a span of 22 bases. Germline CDR1 and CDR2: SNHLY and FYNNEI. The CDR3 DNA reads TGTGCCAGCAGCGCCGTACAGCCAGAAACCGCGGATACGCAGTATTTT. As protein: CASSAVQPETADTQYF.

The chain links TRBV18 to TRBJ1-1, with a tentative D call TRBD1 (5 bases). V shed 8 bases and J shed 0 bases, with 13 bases lying between them. CDR3 length: 14 amino acids. Germline CDR1 KGHSH, CDR2 LQKENI. The CDR3 is CASLGAGLNTEAFF. The DNA of the CDR3 is TGTGCCAGCCTTGGGGCAGGACTGAACACTGAAGCTTTCTTT.

The V call is TRBV4-2, the J call TRBJ2-5; 7 bases line up with TRBD2. TRBJ2-7 matches the DNA end more closely, so the J call is doubtful. This CDR3 comprises 14 residues. In germline, CDR1 is LGHNA, CDR2 YNFKEQ. CDR3 protein: CASSPPTSSYEQYF. The CDR3 DNA reads as TGTGCCAGCAGCCCACCGACTAGCAGCTACGAGCAGTACTTC.

This chain connects TRBV5-4 to TRBJ2-7; 7 nucleotides line up with TRBD2. Germline assignment: CDR1 SGHNT and CDR2 YYREEE (reference sequence). V lost 4 bases and J lost 6; bases outside the gene matches: 10. The CDR3 extends over 14 amino acids. DNA of the CDR3: TGTGCCAGCAGCCCCTTTTGGGGGGGTGGCGAGCAGTACTTC. This codes for CASSPFWGGGEQYF.

The J gene is TRBJ2-7, the V gene TRBV6-6; D uncertain. This CDR3 has 14 amino acids. Germline CDR1 and CDR2: MNHNY and SVGAGI (reference sequence). Trimming pared 4 bases from V and 0 bases from J, leaving 10 bases between. The CDR3 bases are TGTGCCAGCAGTTTCCGAACAGACTCCTACGAGCAGTACTTC. It translates to CASSFRTDSYEQYF.